This T cell receptor beta chain originates from a study of Ad26.COV2.S vaccination and SARS-CoV-2 variants. Study summary: Donor was assigned to the Ad26.COV2.S arm of trial COV1001. Study conclusions and caveats: Compared with placebo recipients, vaccine recipients had higher spike-specific TCR breadth.

Measured with immunoSEQ multiplex PCR; TCRdb has only the in-frame clones, and not every one. Found here are about 350,000 clones, less than 90% of them singletons; the top ten hold around 10%. Documented treatment: some 20 received Ad26.COV2.S at low or high dose, single or two shots; roughly five received placebo; per-sample allocation not given. Collection of the samples took place on day 63 after the first injection of vaccine or placebo. Concerning this clone: Its antigen is not known.

The TCR originated in a person between 18 and 59 years old who received the Ad26.COV2.S COVID-19 vaccine or a placebo. The sequences come from peripheral blood, collected in a trial of Ad26.COV2.S vaccine versus placebo.

The CDR3 DNA reads as TGTGCCAGCAGTTCGAACAGGGGTAATGCCTATGGCTACACCTTC. This encodes CASSSNRGNAYGYTF. This chain joins TRBV27 and TRBJ1-2, with 7 positions matching TRBD1. Trimming at V came to 4 bases and at J to 4 bases, leaving 9 bases not matched to a gene. Germline CDR1 and CDR2: MNHEY and SMNVEV (reference sequence). This CDR3 has 15 amino acids.